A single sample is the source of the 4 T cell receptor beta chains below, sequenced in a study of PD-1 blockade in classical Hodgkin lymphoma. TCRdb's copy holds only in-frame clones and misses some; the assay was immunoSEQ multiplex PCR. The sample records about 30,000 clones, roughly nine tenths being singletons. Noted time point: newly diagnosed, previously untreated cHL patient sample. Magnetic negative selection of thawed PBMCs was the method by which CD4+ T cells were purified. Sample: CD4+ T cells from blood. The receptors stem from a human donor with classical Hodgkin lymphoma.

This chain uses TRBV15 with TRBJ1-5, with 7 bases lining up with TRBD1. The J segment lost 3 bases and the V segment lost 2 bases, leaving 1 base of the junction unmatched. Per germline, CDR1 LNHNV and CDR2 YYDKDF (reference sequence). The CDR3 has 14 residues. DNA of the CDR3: TGTGCCACCAGCAGACAGGGGGTCAATCAGCCCCAGCATTTT. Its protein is CATSRQGVNQPQHF.

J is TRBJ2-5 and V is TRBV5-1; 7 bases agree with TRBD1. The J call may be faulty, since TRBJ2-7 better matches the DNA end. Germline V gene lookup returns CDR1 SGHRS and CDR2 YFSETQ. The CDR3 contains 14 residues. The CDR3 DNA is TGCGCCAGCAGATCGGGACAGACCGCCGACGAGCAGTACTTC. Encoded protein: CASRSGQTADEQYF.

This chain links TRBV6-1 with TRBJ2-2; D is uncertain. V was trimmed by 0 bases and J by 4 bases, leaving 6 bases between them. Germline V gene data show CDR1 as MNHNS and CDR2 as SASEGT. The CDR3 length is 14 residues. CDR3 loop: CASSEALSTGELFF. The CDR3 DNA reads TGTGCCAGCAGTGAAGCCCTGAGCACCGGGGAGCTGTTTTTT.

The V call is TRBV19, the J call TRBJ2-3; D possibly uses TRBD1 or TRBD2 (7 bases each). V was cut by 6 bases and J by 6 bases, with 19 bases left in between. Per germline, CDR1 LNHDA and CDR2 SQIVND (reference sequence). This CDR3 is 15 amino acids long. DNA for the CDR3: TGTGCCAGTAGACAAGGGGGCGGGGGAGGCGATACGCAGTATTTT. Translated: CASRQGGGGGDTQYF.